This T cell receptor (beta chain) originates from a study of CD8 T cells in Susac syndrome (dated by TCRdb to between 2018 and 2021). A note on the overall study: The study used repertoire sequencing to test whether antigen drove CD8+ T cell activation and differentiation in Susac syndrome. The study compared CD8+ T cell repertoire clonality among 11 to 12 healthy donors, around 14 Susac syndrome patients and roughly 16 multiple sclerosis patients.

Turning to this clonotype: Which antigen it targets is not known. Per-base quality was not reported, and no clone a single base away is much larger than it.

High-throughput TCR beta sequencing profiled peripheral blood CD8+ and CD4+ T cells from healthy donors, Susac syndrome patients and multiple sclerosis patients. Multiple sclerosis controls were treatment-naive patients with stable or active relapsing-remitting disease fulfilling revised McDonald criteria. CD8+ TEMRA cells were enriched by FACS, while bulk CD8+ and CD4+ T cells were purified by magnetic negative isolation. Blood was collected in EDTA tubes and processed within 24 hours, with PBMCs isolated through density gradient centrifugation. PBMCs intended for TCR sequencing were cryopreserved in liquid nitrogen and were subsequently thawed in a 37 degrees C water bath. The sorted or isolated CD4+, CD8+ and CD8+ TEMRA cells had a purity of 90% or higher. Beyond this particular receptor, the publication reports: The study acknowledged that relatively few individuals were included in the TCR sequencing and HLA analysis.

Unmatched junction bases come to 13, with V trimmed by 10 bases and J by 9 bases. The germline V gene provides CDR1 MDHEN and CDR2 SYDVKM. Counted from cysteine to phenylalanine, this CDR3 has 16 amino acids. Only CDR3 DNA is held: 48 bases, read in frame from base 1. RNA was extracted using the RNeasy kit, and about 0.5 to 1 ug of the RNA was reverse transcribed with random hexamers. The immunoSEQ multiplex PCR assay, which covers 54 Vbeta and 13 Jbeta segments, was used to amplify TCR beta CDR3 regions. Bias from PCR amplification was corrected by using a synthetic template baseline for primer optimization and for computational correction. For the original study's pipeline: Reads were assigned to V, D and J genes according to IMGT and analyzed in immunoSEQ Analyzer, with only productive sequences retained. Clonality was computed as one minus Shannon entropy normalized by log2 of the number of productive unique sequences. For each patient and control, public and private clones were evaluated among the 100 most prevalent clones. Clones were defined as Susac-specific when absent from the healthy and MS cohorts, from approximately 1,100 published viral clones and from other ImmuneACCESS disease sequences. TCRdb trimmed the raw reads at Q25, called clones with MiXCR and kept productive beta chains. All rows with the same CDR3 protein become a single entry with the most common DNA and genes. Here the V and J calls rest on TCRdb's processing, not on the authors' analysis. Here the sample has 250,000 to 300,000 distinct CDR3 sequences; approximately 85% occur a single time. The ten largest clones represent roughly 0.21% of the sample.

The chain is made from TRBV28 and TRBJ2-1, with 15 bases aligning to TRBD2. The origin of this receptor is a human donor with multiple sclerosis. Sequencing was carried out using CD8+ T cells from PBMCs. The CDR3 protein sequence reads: CATQRPGLAGGSEQFF. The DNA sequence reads TGTGCCACCCAAAGACCGGGACTAGCGGGAGGAAGTGAGCAGTTCTTC.